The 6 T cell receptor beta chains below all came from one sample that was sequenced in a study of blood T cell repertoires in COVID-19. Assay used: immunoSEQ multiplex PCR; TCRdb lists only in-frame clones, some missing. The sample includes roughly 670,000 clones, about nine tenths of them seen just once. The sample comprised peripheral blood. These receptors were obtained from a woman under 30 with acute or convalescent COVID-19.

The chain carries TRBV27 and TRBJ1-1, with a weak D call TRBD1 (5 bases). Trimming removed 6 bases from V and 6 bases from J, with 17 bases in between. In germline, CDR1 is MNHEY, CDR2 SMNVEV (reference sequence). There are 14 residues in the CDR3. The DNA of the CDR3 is TGTGCCAGCAGCCAGAACCCAGGGTCGCCTGAAGCTTTCTTT. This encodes CASSQNPGSPEAFF.

The chain's CDR3 is CASSHRALHLSGANVLTF. CDR3 bases: TGTGCCAGCAGTCACAGGGCCCTCCACCTCTCTGGGGCCAACGTCCTGACTTTC. This sequence joins TRBV27 and TRBJ2-6; D perhaps matches TRBD1 (6 bases). The CDR3 loop spans 18 amino acids. Deletions cut 5 bases from V and 0 bases from J, with 17 bases between. Germline CDR1 reads MNHEY; CDR2 reads SMNVEV (reference sequence).

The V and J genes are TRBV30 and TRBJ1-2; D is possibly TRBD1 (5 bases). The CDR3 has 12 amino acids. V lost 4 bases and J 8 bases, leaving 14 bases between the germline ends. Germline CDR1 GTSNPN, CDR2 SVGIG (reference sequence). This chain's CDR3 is CAWTPGTGGYTF. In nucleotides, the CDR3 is TGTGCCTGGACCCCCGGGACTGGCGGCTACACCTTC.

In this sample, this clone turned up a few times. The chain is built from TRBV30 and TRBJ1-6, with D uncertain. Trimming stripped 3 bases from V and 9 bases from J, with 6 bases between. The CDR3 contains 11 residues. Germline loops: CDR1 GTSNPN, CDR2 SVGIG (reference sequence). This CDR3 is CAWSRSSPLHF. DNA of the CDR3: TGTGCCTGGAGCCGGAGTTCACCCCTCCACTTT.

The CDR3 is CASSSSDRGNEKLFF. CDR3 nucleotide sequence: TGTGCCAGCAGCTCCTCCGACAGGGGAAACGAAAAACTGTTTTTT. This chain uses TRBV7-8 with TRBJ1-4; TRBD1 matches 8 bases. J gave up 8 bases and V 4 bases, and 9 bases lay outside the gene matches. This CDR3 has 15 amino acids. The V gene's germline CDR1 is SGHVS and CDR2 FQNEAQ. The full variable domain, completed using reference TRBV7-8 and TRBJ1-4, is GAGVSQSPRYKVAKRGQDVALRCDPISGHVSLFWYQQALGQGPEFLTYFQNEAQLDKSGLPSDRFFAERPEGSVSTLKIQRTQQEDSAVYLCASSSSDRGNEKLFFGSGTQLSVL.

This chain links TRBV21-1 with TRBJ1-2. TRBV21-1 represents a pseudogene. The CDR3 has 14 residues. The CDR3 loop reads CASSKPRGDYGYTF. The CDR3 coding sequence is TGTGCCAGCAGCAAACCCCGGGGGGACTATGGCTACACCTTC.